This entry lists 27 T cell receptor beta chains sequenced from one sample in a study of cytomegalovirus exposure and HLA in healthy donors. Use of 60 Vbeta and 13 Jbeta primers characterized the PCR. Sequencing used immunoSEQ multiplex PCR; TCRdb keeps in-frame clones, though not all of them. Of about 64,000 clones in the sample, approximately 80% were seen once. Input material: PBMCs. The receptors were sampled from a man aged 18-30 years in good health and CMV-seropositive.

V is TRBV30 and J is TRBJ2-3, with D possibly being TRBD2 (6 bases). Trimming left V 0 bases short and J 3 bases short, with 13 bases between. The CDR3 totals 15 residues. Germline V gives CDR1 GTSNPN, CDR2 SVGIG (reference sequence). CDR3 DNA: TGTGCCTGGAGTGTCGGCAGTAGCGGTACAGATACGCAGTATTTT. Amino acid sequence: CAWSVGSSGTDTQYF.

This chain connects TRBV30 to TRBJ1-1, with no clear D. CDR3 length: 13 residues. V lost 0 bases, J lost 1 base, and 6 bases lay in between. The germline CDR1 and CDR2 sequences are GTSNPN and SVGIG (reference sequence). CDR3 nucleotide sequence: TGTGCCTGGAGTGTACGCGGGAACACTGAAGCTTTCTTT. Translated, it gives CAWSVRGNTEAFF.

V and J are TRBV7-6 and TRBJ2-7; no clear D. Germline loops: CDR1 SGHVS, CDR2 FNYEAQ. V shed 4 bases and J shed 6 bases, with 13 bases lying between them. This CDR3 has 13 amino acids. CDR3 in amino acids: CASSSRVMVEQYF. The DNA of the CDR3 is TGTGCCAGCAGCTCCCGGGTAATGGTCGAGCAGTACTTC.

J is TRBJ2-1 and V is TRBV29-1; 8 bases agree with TRBD2. CDR1 and CDR2 from the germline V gene are SQVTM and ANQGSEA. The ends lost 7 bases at V and 2 bases at J; junction bases unmatched: 4. This CDR3 region has 13 residues. For the CDR3, the DNA is TGCAGCGAAACTAGCGGCACCTACAATGAGCAGTTCTTC. Translated, it gives CSETSGTYNEQFF.

V gene TRBV30 combines with J gene TRBJ2-5, with TRBD1 as a possible D gene (6 bases). V lost 0 bases and J 4 bases, leaving 12 bases between the germline ends. The germline CDR1 and CDR2 sequences are GTSNPN and SVGIG (reference sequence). The CDR3 spans 14 residues. The CDR3, as DNA: TGTGCCTGGAGTGTCGTAACAGGGAGAGAGACCCAGTACTTC. This translates into CAWSVVTGRETQYF.

The rearrangement joins TRBV9 to TRBJ2-2; TRBD1 matches at 8 bases. The germline CDR1 and CDR2 sequences are SGDLS and YYNGEE. The length of the CDR3 is 14 residues. Trimming removed 5 bases from V and 5 bases from J; junction bases left unmatched: 5. The CDR3 spells CASSPGQVTGELFF. The CDR3 coding sequence is TGTGCCAGCAGTCCGGGACAGGTTACCGGGGAGCTGTTTTTT.

This clone came up once. This rearrangement joins TRBV5-1 to TRBJ2-5, with 10 nucleotides matching TRBD2. CDR3 length: 14 residues. The germline gives CDR1 SGHRS, CDR2 YFSETQ. The J segment lost 4 bases and the V segment lost 4 bases, leaving 4 bases of the junction unmatched. The CDR3 DNA sequence: TGCGCCAGCAGCACAGCGGGGGGGCCAGAGACCCAGTACTTC. It is translated as CASSTAGGPETQYF.

The chain carries TRBV2 and TRBJ2-2; D is perhaps TRBD2 (5 bases). This CDR3 region has 15 residues. The germline V gene encodes CDR1 SNHLY and CDR2 FYNNEI. The V gene lost 1 base and the J gene lost 4 bases, with 10 bases spanning the gap. Written as DNA, the CDR3 is TGTGCCAGCAGTGAAGGGCTAGCTAGCACCGGGGAGCTGTTTTTT. Protein: CASSEGLASTGELFF.

The CDR3 DNA is TGCGCCAGCAGCATCCAACCACCAGGGAAGATCGGCGAGCAGTACTTC. This sequence encodes CASSIQPPGKIGEQYF. This chain joins TRBV5-1 and TRBJ2-7, with D maybe TRBD1 (5 bases). CDR1 SGHRS and CDR2 YFSETQ come from the germline V gene. Trimming took off 4 bases at V and 6 bases at J, with 23 bases between the two ends. The CDR3 totals 16 residues.

Here the CDR3 reads CASSLGQGTLGGYTF. The CDR3, as DNA: TGTGCCAGCAGCTTAGGACAGGGGACCTTGGGTGGCTACACCTTC. The gene calls are TRBV13 and TRBJ1-2, with 7 bases fitting TRBD1. The germline V gene has CDR1 PRHDT and CDR2 FYEKMQ (reference sequence). J lost 7 bases, V lost 0 bases, and 8 bases had no gene match. This CDR3 contains 15 residues.

The chain combines TRBV28 with TRBJ2-3; TRBD1 is a possible D gene (5 bases). V lost 2 bases and J 0 bases, leaving 9 bases between the germline ends. Looked up from germline, CDR1 is MDHEN and CDR2 is SYDVKM. CDR3 length: 15 residues. CDR3 region: CASSLEQGSTDTQYF. The CDR3 DNA reads TGTGCCAGCAGTTTAGAGCAGGGTAGCACAGATACGCAGTATTTT. Complete variable domain (other parts from reference TRBV28 and TRBJ2-3): DVKVTQSSRYLVKRTGEKVFLECVQDMDHENMFWYRQDPGLGLRLIYFSYDVKMKEKGDIPEGYSVSREKKERFSLILESASTNQTSMYLCASSLEQGSTDTQYFGPGTRLTVL.

CDR3: CASSPRDRGYGYTF. CDR3 DNA sequence: TGTGCCAGCAGTCCTCGGGACAGGGGTTATGGCTACACCTTC. J is TRBJ1-2 and V is TRBV6-5, with 10 nucleotides matching TRBD1. V shed 5 bases, J shed 5 bases, and the junction held 5 bases outside the gene matches. This CDR3 has 14 residues. Per the germline V gene, CDR1 is MNHEY and CDR2 is SVGAGI.

The chain recombines TRBV27 with TRBJ1-1; no firm D call. The V end was cut by 7 bases, the J end by 4 bases, with 7 bases between. CDR1 is MNHEY, CDR2 SMNVEV, per germline (reference sequence). The CDR3 has 11 residues. The DNA of the CDR3 is TGTGCCAGCATCGGTTTCACTGAAGCTTTCTTT. This sequence encodes CASIGFTEAFF.

The rearrangement links TRBV5-1 to TRBJ2-7; TRBD1 agrees at 7 bases. In germline, CDR1 is SGHRS, CDR2 YFSETQ. The CDR3 length is 14 residues. The V and J ends lost 4 bases and 2 bases, in that order; junction bases with no gene match: 6. The CDR3 DNA reads as TGCGCCAGCAGCGCAGCCGGGACAGCCTACGAGCAGTACTTC. Residues: CASSAAGTAYEQYF.

V is TRBV25-1 and J is TRBJ2-1, with D possibly being TRBD1 (5 bases). The CDR3 runs 14 residues. CDR1 and CDR2 from the germline V gene are MGHDK and SYGVNS. Trimming left V 3 bases short and J 6 bases short, with 12 bases between. The CDR3 sequence is CASSEPGIGNEQFF. For the CDR3, the DNA is TGTGCCAGCAGTGAGCCAGGGATCGGCAATGAGCAGTTCTTC.

This clone was seen once. V gene TRBV30 combines with J gene TRBJ1-6; D gene unclear. The CDR3 has 15 amino acids. CDR1 and CDR2 from the germline V gene are GTSNPN and SVGIG (reference sequence). Trimming took 1 base from V and 2 from J, leaving 9 bases between them. The CDR3 coding sequence is TGTGCCTGGAGTGGCAGAGGGCCCTATAATTCACCCCTCCACTTT. Its protein product is CAWSGRGPYNSPLHF.

The genes are TRBV5-6 and TRBJ1-1; D unresolved. This CDR3 has 11 amino acids. Germline V lookup: CDR1 SGHDT, CDR2 YYEEEE. V was clipped by 0 bases and J by 8 bases, with 5 bases between them. CDR3 coding DNA: TGTGCCAGCAGCTTGGAACACGAAGCTTTCTTT. This gives the protein CASSLEHEAFF.

The chain uses TRBV4-1 and TRBJ2-2; 7 bases match TRBD2. The trim removed 11 bases at V and 1 base at J, leaving 10 bases unmatched. Looked up from germline, CDR1 is MGHRA and CDR2 is YSYEKL. This CDR3 has 15 amino acids. The CDR3 sequence is CASRLAAENTGELFF. Written as DNA, the CDR3 is TGCGCCTCCCGACTAGCCGCGGAGAACACCGGGGAGCTGTTTTTT.

V and J are TRBV14 and TRBJ1-5; D gene uncertain. V was cut by 4 bases and J by 6 bases, with 13 bases left in between. There are 14 residues in the CDR3. Germline assignment: CDR1 SGHDN and CDR2 FVKESK. The CDR3 bases are TGTGCCAGCAGCCTGGTGGTCTCGGTTCAGCCCCAGCATTTT. Translated: CASSLVVSVQPQHF.

This clone was observed a handful of times. The V gene is TRBV14, the J gene TRBJ2-1; 9 nucleotides line up with TRBD1. The germline V gene encodes CDR1 SGHDN and CDR2 FVKESK. CDR3 length: 17 amino acids. Trimming at V came to 5 bases and at J to 9 bases, leaving 17 bases not matched to a gene. The CDR3 DNA is TGTGCCAGCAGCGACACGATGACAGGACAGGGGACCACTGAGCAGTTCTTC. This encodes CASSDTMTGQGTTEQFF.

This clone has a single count. The chain links TRBV5-1 to TRBJ1-1; 9 bases are shared with TRBD1. There are 13 residues in the CDR3. V trimming: 3 bases; J trimming: 4 bases; junction bases outside the gene matches: 1. Germline values: CDR1 SGHRS, CDR2 YFSETQ. CDR3 residues: CASSWGQGTEAFF. The CDR3 nucleotides read TGCGCCAGCAGCTGGGGACAGGGCACTGAAGCTTTCTTT.

V gene TRBV5-6 combines with J gene TRBJ2-7; D perhaps matches TRBD2 (5 bases). The V and J ends lost 4 bases and 7 bases respectively, with 9 bases between them. CDR3 length equals 11 residues. The V gene's germline CDR1 is SGHDT and CDR2 YYEEEE. CDR3 sequence: CASSLEEEQYF. The CDR3 DNA sequence: TGTGCCAGCAGCCTGGAGGAGGAGCAGTACTTC.

The chain carries TRBV28 and TRBJ1-5, with 8 bases that match TRBD1. Trimming cost V 0 bases and J 2 bases; bases outside gene matches: 0. Germline V gene sequence: CDR1 MDHEN, CDR2 SYDVKM. The CDR3 covers 15 residues. The DNA of the CDR3 is TGTGCCAGCAGTTTATGGGGACAGGGCAATCAGCCCCAGCATTTT. Amino acids: CASSLWGQGNQPQHF. The complete variable domain, with remaining parts taken from reference TRBV28 and TRBJ1-5, reads DVKVTQSSRYLVKRTGEKVFLECVQDMDHENMFWYRQDPGLGLRLIYFSYDVKMKEKGDIPEGYSVSREKKERFSLILESASTNQTSMYLCASSLWGQGNQPQHFGDGTRLSIL.

The chain recombines TRBV14 with TRBJ2-7; unclear D gene. CDR3 length: 15 amino acids. V lost 2 bases and J 4 bases, leaving 15 bases between the germline ends. The germline CDR1 and CDR2 sequences are SGHDN and FVKESK. CDR3 in amino acids: CASSQFTTKSYEQYF. CDR3 DNA: TGTGCCAGCAGCCAATTTACTACTAAGTCGTACGAGCAGTACTTC.

CDR3 sequence reads: CASSAFDSNNEQFF. The CDR3 bases are TGTGCCAGCAGCGCCTTTGACAGTAACAATGAGCAGTTCTTC. V gene TRBV9 combines with J gene TRBJ2-1; D is perhaps TRBD1 (5 bases). The CDR3 totals 14 residues. V lost 3 bases to trimming and J lost 5 bases, with 12 bases between them. Per the germline V gene, CDR1 is SGDLS and CDR2 is YYNGEE.

This chain joins TRBV30 and TRBJ2-1; maybe TRBD2 (6 bases). V was trimmed by 0 bases and J by 9 bases, leaving 15 bases between them. CDR1 is GTSNPN, CDR2 SVGIG, per germline (reference sequence). The CDR3 spans 14 residues. The CDR3 DNA reads TGTGCCTGGAGTGTACAACTAGCTATCGGTGAGCAGTTCTTC. Amino acids: CAWSVQLAIGEQFF.

The rearrangement joins TRBV30 to TRBJ1-2; D gene unclear. The V gene's germline CDR1 is GTSNPN and CDR2 SVGIG (reference sequence). Trimming removed 2 bases from V and 0 bases from J, with 10 bases in between. The CDR3 is 14 amino acids. The CDR3 reads CAWSWQVPNYGYTF. The DNA for the CDR3 is TGTGCCTGGAGTTGGCAGGTACCTAACTATGGCTACACCTTC.